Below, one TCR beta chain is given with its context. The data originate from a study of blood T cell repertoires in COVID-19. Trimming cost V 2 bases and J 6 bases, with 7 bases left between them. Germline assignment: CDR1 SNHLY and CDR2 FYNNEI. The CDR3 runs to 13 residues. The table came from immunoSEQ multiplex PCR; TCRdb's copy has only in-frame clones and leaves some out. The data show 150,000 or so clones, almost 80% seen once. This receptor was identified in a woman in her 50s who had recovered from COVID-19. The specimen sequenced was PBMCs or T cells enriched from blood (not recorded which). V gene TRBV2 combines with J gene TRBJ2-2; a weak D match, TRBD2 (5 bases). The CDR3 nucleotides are TGTGCCAGCAGTGAACAACTAGCCGGGGAGCTGTTTTTT. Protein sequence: CASSEQLAGELFF.